Only one count was recorded for the clone carrying this TCR beta chain. Its antigen is as yet unknown. Additional DNA sequences in this sample encode the identical CDR3. The data derive from a study of shared clonotypes between healthy human individuals. Whole-study results and caveats: Sampling covered nothing but blood. Tissue TCR repertoires likely differ from those found in blood. Genetic and exposure-history diversity was limited by the small donor number.

The run depth of the assay was deep. TCRdb's copy holds only in-frame clones and misses some; the assay was immunoSEQ multiplex PCR. The table lists fewer than 3 million clones, roughly 92% of them singletons, with roughly 0.34% in the top ten. Material: naive CD4+ T cells from PBMCs. The subset was: CD45RA+ positively selected. This receptor was obtained from a man between 18 and 35 years old in good health. Some clones in this sample may be carry-over from other donors' samples.

CDR3 protein: CASSLGAGNYGYTF. The CDR3 DNA reads as TGTGCCAGCAGCTTGGGGGCAGGCAACTATGGCTACACCTTC. J is TRBJ1-2 and V is TRBV5-4; D gene unclear. Germline V gives CDR1 SGHNT, CDR2 YYREEE (reference sequence). The CDR3 extends over 14 amino acids. The V gene lost 0 bases and the J gene lost 2 bases, with 8 bases spanning the gap. Combining the CDR3 with reference TRBV5-4 and TRBJ1-2 gives the whole variable domain ETGVTQSPTHLIKTRGQQVTLRCSSQSGHNTVSWYQQALGQGPQFIFQYYREEENGRGNFPPRFSGLQFPNYSSELNVNALELDDSALYLCASSLGAGNYGYTFGSGTRLTVV.